The next 29 T cell receptor beta chains were all read from a single sample in a study of shared clonotypes between healthy human individuals. Profiled with immunoSEQ multiplex PCR; TCRdb holds only in-frame clones, not every one. The sample holds over a million clones, approximately 96% seen once. The sample taken for sequencing was naive CD4+ T cells sorted from blood. The subset here: CD45RA+ positively selected. These receptors were obtained from a man aged 30-40 years in good health.

The CDR3 sequence: CASSSRPGLVQDTQYF. Written as DNA, the CDR3 is TGCGCCAGCAGCTCCCGCCCTGGACTGGTTCAAGATACGCAGTATTTT. The chain joins TRBV5-1 to TRBJ2-3, with D perhaps TRBD2 (5 bases). The CDR3 is 16 amino acids. In germline, CDR1 is SGHRS, CDR2 YFSETQ. V was clipped by 3 bases and J by 5 bases, with 19 bases between them.

To note about this clone: This sample also contains other DNA sequences that code for the same CDR3. V is TRBV28 and J is TRBJ2-7, with 7 positions matching TRBD2. The germline gives CDR1 MDHEN, CDR2 SYDVKM. The trim removed 2 bases at V and 0 bases at J, leaving 4 bases unmatched. This CDR3 contains 15 residues. CDR3 DNA: TGTGCCAGCAGTTTAGGCGGGAGCGACTCCTACGAGCAGTACTTC. This gives the protein CASSLGGSDSYEQYF.

This chain joins TRBV15 and TRBJ2-7, with 11 bases aligning to TRBD2. The CDR3 covers 17 residues. After removal of 0 bases from V and 5 bases from J, the junction contained 9 bases not matched to a gene. The germline V gene encodes CDR1 LNHNV and CDR2 YYDKDF (reference sequence). DNA of the CDR3: TGTGCCACCAGCAGAGATCCAACTAGCGGGAGAACCGACGAGCAGTACTTC. As protein: CATSRDPTSGRTDEQYF.

This sequence joins TRBV28 and TRBJ2-5; D unresolved. The CDR3 extends over 12 amino acids. V was clipped by 10 bases and J by 3 bases, with 12 bases between them. The germline V gene encodes CDR1 MDHEN and CDR2 SYDVKM. The CDR3 is CAINEREETQYF. DNA for the CDR3: TGTGCCATCAACGAGCGAGAAGAGACCCAGTACTTC.

Of note for this clone: The junction departs from the called germline gene at one end, perhaps through a read error. The rearrangement uses TRBV6-6 and TRBJ2-1; 7 bases align to TRBD2. Germline V lookup: CDR1 MNHNY, CDR2 SVGAGI (reference sequence). The CDR3 has 12 residues. In DNA form, the CDR3 reads TGTGCCAGCAGTTCCGCACGGCGGGAGCTGTTCTTC. This gives the protein CASSSARRELFF.

J is TRBJ2-3 and V is TRBV5-4; D possibly uses TRBD1 or TRBD2 (6 bases each). Deletions cut 4 bases from V and 5 bases from J, with 17 bases between. The CDR3 length is 15 residues. CDR1 is SGHNT and CDR2 is YYREEE in the germline V gene (reference sequence). CDR3: CASSPGGQLGDTQYF. Here the CDR3 DNA reads TGTGCCAGCAGCCCCGGGGGCCAGCTAGGAGATACGCAGTATTTT.

The genes are TRBV14 and TRBJ2-2, with 10 bases lining up with TRBD2. This CDR3 is built from 20 residues. The junction had 11 bases not matched to a gene; V was cut back by 0 bases and J by 1 base. Germline CDR1 reads SGHDN; CDR2 reads FVKESK. CDR3 nucleotides: TGTGCCAGCAGCCAAGATAGGACTAGCGGATTATCTTGGAACACCGGGGAGCTGTTTTTT. This translates into CASSQDRTSGLSWNTGELFF.

This sequence joins TRBV9 and TRBJ2-1; unclear D gene. V was trimmed by 4 bases and J by 10 bases, leaving 15 bases between them. Germline V gene data show CDR1 as SGDLS and CDR2 as YYNGEE. The CDR3 sequence is 13 residues long. CDR3 region: CASSSPGPKEQFF. The CDR3 nucleotides read TGTGCCAGCAGCTCCCCCGGCCCTAAGGAGCAGTTCTTC.

V usage is TRBV5-1 and J usage is TRBJ1-4; a possible D gene is TRBD1 (5 bases). V dropped 5 bases and J dropped 0 bases, with 11 bases sitting between them. The CDR3 runs 15 residues. The germline gives CDR1 SGHRS, CDR2 YFSETQ. The CDR3 DNA follows: TGCGCCAGCAGGCGGACAAGAGCAACTAATGAAAAACTGTTTTTT. Its translation: CASRRTRATNEKLFF.

The chain is built from TRBV25-1 and TRBJ2-7; D is unclear. The CDR3 is made up of 12 amino acids. CDR1 MGHDK and CDR2 SYGVNS come from the germline V gene. The V and J ends lost 1 base and 2 bases respectively, with 3 bases between them. The CDR3: CASSEFAYEQYF. The CDR3 DNA is TGTGCCAGCAGTGAATTCGCCTACGAGCAGTACTTC.

This chain joins TRBV28 and TRBJ2-7; 8 nucleotides align to TRBD1. In germline, CDR1 is MDHEN, CDR2 SYDVKM. The CDR3 runs to 16 residues. J gave up 4 bases and V 3 bases, and 11 bases lay outside the gene matches. CDR3 DNA sequence: TGTGCCAGCAGTTTTGAGAAGTGGACAGGGATATACGAGCAGTACTTC. This encodes CASSFEKWTGIYEQYF. Full variable domain (missing parts from reference TRBV28 and TRBJ2-7): DVKVTQSSRYLVKRTGEKVFLECVQDMDHENMFWYRQDPGLGLRLIYFSYDVKMKEKGDIPEGYSVSREKKERFSLILESASTNQTSMYLCASSFEKWTGIYEQYFGPGTRLTVT.

The chain couples TRBV7-2 to TRBJ2-7, with 8 bases that match TRBD1. Trimming at V came to 4 bases and at J to 5 bases, leaving 1 base not matched to a gene. Germline values: CDR1 SGHTA, CDR2 FQGNSA. This CDR3 has 12 amino acids. CDR3 region: CASSSRGHEQYF. For the CDR3, the DNA is TGTGCCAGCAGCTCCAGGGGGCACGAGCAGTACTTC.

The genes are TRBV28 and TRBJ1-4; no clear D gene. Germline-derived CDR1 and CDR2 are MDHEN and SYDVKM. Between the trimmed V and J ends, which lost 6 bases and 3 bases, there was a span of 8 bases. This CDR3 has 13 amino acids. The CDR3 bases are TGTGCCAGCAGACCAGATGCTAATGAAAAACTGTTTTTT. Its protein is CASRPDANEKLFF. Variable domain in full (rest from reference TRBV28 and TRBJ1-4): DVKVTQSSRYLVKRTGEKVFLECVQDMDHENMFWYRQDPGLGLRLIYFSYDVKMKEKGDIPEGYSVSREKKERFSLILESASTNQTSMYLCASRPDANEKLFFGSGTQLSVL.

The chain links TRBV9 to TRBJ2-3, with D tentatively TRBD2 (6 bases). V gave up 3 bases and J gave up 4 bases, with 12 bases separating them. Germline assignment: CDR1 SGDLS and CDR2 YYNGEE. This CDR3 contains 14 residues. CDR3 residues: CASSEGLTSDTQYF. For the CDR3, the DNA is TGTGCCAGCAGCGAGGGACTGACTTCAGATACGCAGTATTTT.

The chain uses TRBV5-4 and TRBJ1-1, with a tentative D call TRBD1 (5 bases). Germline CDR1 and CDR2: SGHNT and YYREEE (reference sequence). Trimming shortened V by 7 bases and J by 1 base, and 20 bases separated the two germline ends. This CDR3 is 16 amino acids long. CDR3 region: CASQLEGVRSNTEAFF. The CDR3 coding sequence is TGTGCCAGCCAGCTTGAAGGGGTCAGGTCGAACACTGAAGCTTTCTTT.

This chain connects TRBV7-3 to TRBJ2-5, with D possibly being TRBD1 (6 bases). Germline V CDR1 and CDR2: SGHTA, FQGTGA. This CDR3 is 13 amino acids long. V was trimmed by 5 bases and J by 5 bases, leaving 12 bases between them. CDR3 in amino acids: CASSLQGWETQYF. Written as DNA, the CDR3 is TGTGCCAGCAGCCTGCAGGGGTGGGAGACCCAGTACTTC.

This chain links TRBV28 with TRBJ1-5, with 7 bases lining up with TRBD1. Unmatched junction bases numbered 12, after V lost 5 bases and J lost 14 bases. This CDR3 is built from 13 residues. Germline V gene data show CDR1 as MDHEN and CDR2 as SYDVKM. The CDR3 reads CASSPWTGRGEHF. The CDR3 DNA sequence: TGTGCCAGCAGTCCGTGGACGGGCAGGGGGGAGCATTTT.

The genes are TRBV18 and TRBJ2-5; 10 nucleotides align to TRBD1. The length of the CDR3 is 16 residues. Germline assignment: CDR1 KGHSH and CDR2 LQKENI. The V gene end was trimmed by 4 bases and the J gene end by 3 bases; junction bases not matched to a gene: 8. CDR3 nucleotide sequence: TGTGCCAGCTCACTAAACACCGGGACAGGGGAAGAGACCCAGTACTTC. This gives the protein CASSLNTGTGEETQYF.

This clone was detected a few times. The chain couples TRBV9 to TRBJ2-7; 9 positions agree with TRBD1. The trim removed 3 bases at V and 3 bases at J, leaving 7 bases unmatched. Germline V gene lookup returns CDR1 SGDLS and CDR2 YYNGEE. The CDR3 is made up of 15 amino acids. The CDR3 protein is CASSAGGQGNYEQYF. The DNA for the CDR3 is TGTGCCAGCAGCGCGGGGGGACAGGGTAACTACGAGCAGTACTTC.

As for this clone: Additional DNA sequences in this sample encode the identical CDR3. This rearrangement joins TRBV29-1 to TRBJ2-7; TRBD1 matches 8 bases. CDR3 length: 12 amino acids. Per germline, CDR1 SQVTM and CDR2 ANQGSEA. The junction had 2 bases not matched to a gene; V was cut back by 4 bases and J by 3 bases. The CDR3 sequence: CSVVTGGYEQYF. The CDR3 coding sequence is TGCAGCGTTGTTACAGGGGGCTACGAGCAGTACTTC.

The chain links TRBV11-3 to TRBJ2-7; the D gene is possibly TRBD2 (6 bases). The CDR3 runs to 14 residues. Germline CDR1 is SGHNT and CDR2 is YENEEA. Trimming took off 4 bases at V and 0 bases at J, with 10 bases between the two ends. In DNA, the CDR3 is TGTGCCAGCAGCTCCGGGGGAAGCTCCTACGAGCAGTACTTC. It translates to CASSSGGSSYEQYF.

In this sample, this clone turned up once. The CDR3 protein is CASSEGQGSQPQHF. CDR3 DNA sequence: TGTGCCAGTAGTGAGGGACAGGGATCGCAGCCCCAGCATTTT. V and J are TRBV19 and TRBJ1-5; TRBD1 aligns across 9 bases. V shed 5 bases, J shed 7 bases, and the junction held 6 bases outside the gene matches. Germline CDR1 LNHDA, CDR2 SQIVND (reference sequence). This CDR3 comprises 14 residues.

The genes are TRBV7-2 and TRBJ2-7, with 7 bases identical to TRBD1. V dropped 5 bases and J dropped 0; count of bases not matched to a gene: 4. The CDR3 is made up of 14 amino acids. From germline, CDR1 is SGHTA and CDR2 FQGNSA. CDR3 bases: TGTGCCAGCAGCCCGGGACAGCACTCCTACGAGCAGTACTTC. Amino acids: CASSPGQHSYEQYF.

The genes are TRBV7-6 and TRBJ2-1, with 9 bases identical to TRBD2. The J segment lost 2 bases and the V segment lost 1 base, leaving 6 bases of the junction unmatched. Looked up from germline, CDR1 is SGHVS and CDR2 is FNYEAQ. The CDR3 spans 17 residues. CDR3 protein: CASSLGIAGVAYNEQFF. DNA for the CDR3: TGTGCCAGCAGCTTAGGGATAGCGGGAGTGGCCTACAATGAGCAGTTCTTC. Full variable domain (outside the CDR3, taken from reference TRBV7-6 and TRBJ2-1): GAGVSQSPRYKVTKRGQDVALRCDPISGHVSLYWYRQALGQGPEFLTYFNYEAQQDKSGLPNDRFSAERPEGSISTLTIQRTEQRDSAMYRCASSLGIAGVAYNEQFFGPGTRLTVL.

CDR3 sequence: CASSVTGTGSEKLFF. In nucleotides, the CDR3 is TGTGCCAGCAGCGTAACCGGGACAGGGTCTGAAAAACTGTTTTTT. This chain connects TRBV7-2 to TRBJ1-4; 9 nucleotides line up with TRBD1. V was clipped by 5 bases and J by 7 bases; unmatched bases: 8. The CDR3 has 15 residues. Germline V gene lookup returns CDR1 SGHTA and CDR2 FQGNSA.

The chain uses TRBV4-1 and TRBJ2-7; perhaps TRBD1 as D (5 bases). The germline V gene encodes CDR1 MGHRA and CDR2 YSYEKL. V lost 0 bases, J lost 4 bases, and 16 bases lay in between. This CDR3 has 16 residues. This CDR3 is CASSQEMGLPLYEQYF. DNA for the CDR3: TGCGCCAGCAGCCAAGAGATGGGGCTCCCCCTATACGAGCAGTACTTC.

The CDR3 nucleotides read TGTGCCAGCAGCCCATTGACTAGCGGGAGTGGGAATGAGCAGTTCTTC. Translation: CASSPLTSGSGNEQFF. The V and J genes are TRBV9 and TRBJ2-1, with TRBD2 matching over 12 bases. After removal of 4 bases from V and 7 bases from J, the junction contained 9 bases not matched to a gene. This CDR3 has 16 amino acids. Germline loops: CDR1 SGDLS, CDR2 YYNGEE.

The genes are TRBV10-1 and TRBJ2-7, with TRBD1 identical over 9 bases. This CDR3 has 16 amino acids. V lost 3 bases and J lost 5; bases outside the gene matches: 11. In germline, CDR1 is WNHNN, CDR2 SYGVQD (reference sequence). The CDR3 nucleotides read TGCGCCAGCAGTGAATTCCCGGGACAGGGCCTGGACGAGCAGTACTTC. Translating gives CASSEFPGQGLDEQYF.

The chain is built from TRBV21-1 and TRBJ1-5; the D call in the table, TRBD1, was not verified against the DNA. TRBV21-1 is a pseudogene locus. This CDR3 comprises 15 residues. The CDR3 here is CASSKRAGCHQPQHF. The DNA of the CDR3 is TGTGCCAGCAGCAAAAGGGCAGGGTGCCATCAGCCCCAGCATTTT.